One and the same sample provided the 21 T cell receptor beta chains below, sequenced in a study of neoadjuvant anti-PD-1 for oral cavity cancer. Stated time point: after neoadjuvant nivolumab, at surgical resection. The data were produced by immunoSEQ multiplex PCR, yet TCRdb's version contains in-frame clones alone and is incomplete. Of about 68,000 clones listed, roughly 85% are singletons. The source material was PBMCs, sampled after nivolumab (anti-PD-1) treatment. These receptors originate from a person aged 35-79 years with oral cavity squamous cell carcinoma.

As DNA, the CDR3 is TGTGCCAGCAGTCCCGCATCTGGGACAGGGTTGGGGGCTTCCTACGAGCAGTACTTC. It specifies CASSPASGTGLGASYEQYF. The chain recombines TRBV28 with TRBJ2-7, with 9 bases matching TRBD1. The J segment lost 1 base and the V segment lost 5 bases, leaving 18 bases of the junction unmatched. The CDR3 extends over 19 amino acids. CDR1 and CDR2 (germline): MDHEN, SYDVKM.

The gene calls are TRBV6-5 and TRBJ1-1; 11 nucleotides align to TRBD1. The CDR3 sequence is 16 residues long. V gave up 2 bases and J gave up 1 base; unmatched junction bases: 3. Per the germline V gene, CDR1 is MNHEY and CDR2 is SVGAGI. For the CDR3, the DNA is TGTGCCAGCAGTTACGCCGGACAGGGGGCGAACACTGAAGCTTTCTTT. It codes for CASSYAGQGANTEAFF.

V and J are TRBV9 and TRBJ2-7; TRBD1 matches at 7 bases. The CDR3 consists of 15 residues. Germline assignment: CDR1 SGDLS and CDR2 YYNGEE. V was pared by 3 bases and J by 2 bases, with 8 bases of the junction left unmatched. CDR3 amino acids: CASSASTGTAYEQYF. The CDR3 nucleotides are TGTGCCAGCAGCGCATCTACCGGGACAGCCTACGAGCAGTACTTC. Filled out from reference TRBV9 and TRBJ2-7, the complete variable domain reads DSGVTQTPKHLITATGQRVTLRCSPRSGDLSVYWYQQSLDQGLQFLIQYYNGEERAKGNILERFSAQQFPDLHSELNLSSLELGDSALYFCASSASTGTAYEQYFGPGTRLTVT.

The CDR3 is CATSLGQGATNYGYTF. The CDR3 DNA sequence: TGTGCCACCAGCTTAGGACAGGGGGCAACTAACTATGGCTACACCTTC. This rearrangement joins TRBV15 to TRBJ1-2; TRBD1 matches at 11 bases. Germline trimming cut 5 bases from V and 0 bases from J; bases unmatched to any gene: 5. The CDR3 is 16 amino acids. Per the germline V gene, CDR1 is LNHNV and CDR2 is YYDKDF (reference sequence). The full variable domain, in which reference TRBV15 and TRBJ1-2 provide the parts outside the CDR3, is DAMVIQNPRYQVTQFGKPVTLSCSQTLNHNVMYWYQQKSSQAPKLLFHYYDKDFNNEADTPDNFQSRRPNTSFCFLDIRSPGLGDTAMYLCATSLGQGATNYGYTFGSGTRLTVV.

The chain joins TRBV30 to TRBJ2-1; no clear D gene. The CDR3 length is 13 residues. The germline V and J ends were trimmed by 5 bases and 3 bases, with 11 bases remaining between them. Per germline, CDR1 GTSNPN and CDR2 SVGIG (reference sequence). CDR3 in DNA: TGTGCCTGGCCGGACCGCTGCTACAATGAGCAGTTCTTC. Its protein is CAWPDRCYNEQFF.

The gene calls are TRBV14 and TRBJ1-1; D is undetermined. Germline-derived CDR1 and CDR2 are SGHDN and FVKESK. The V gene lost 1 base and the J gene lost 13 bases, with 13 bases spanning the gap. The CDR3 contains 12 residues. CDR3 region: CASSQVGRAVFF. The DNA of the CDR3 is TGTGCCAGCAGCCAAGTAGGTAGGGCGGTTTTCTTT.

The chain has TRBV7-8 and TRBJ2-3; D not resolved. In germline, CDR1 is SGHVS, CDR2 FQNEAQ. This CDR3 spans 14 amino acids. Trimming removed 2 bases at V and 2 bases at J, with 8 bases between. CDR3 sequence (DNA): TGTGCCAGCAGCTTAATGGGCGCCACAGATACGCAGTATTTT. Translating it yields CASSLMGATDTQYF.

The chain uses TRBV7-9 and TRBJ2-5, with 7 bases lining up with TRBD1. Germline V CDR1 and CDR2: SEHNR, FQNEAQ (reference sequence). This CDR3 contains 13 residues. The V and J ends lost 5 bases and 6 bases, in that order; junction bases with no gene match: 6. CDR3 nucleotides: TGTGCCAGCAGCCCTGGACAGGAACAGACCCAGTACTTC. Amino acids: CASSPGQEQTQYF. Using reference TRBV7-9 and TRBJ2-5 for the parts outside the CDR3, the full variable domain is DTGVSQNPRHKITKRGQNVTFRCDPISEHNRLYWYRQTLGQGPEFLTYFQNEAQLEKSRLLSDRFSAERPKGSFSTLEIQRTEQGDSAMYLCASSPGQEQTQYFGPGTRLLVL.

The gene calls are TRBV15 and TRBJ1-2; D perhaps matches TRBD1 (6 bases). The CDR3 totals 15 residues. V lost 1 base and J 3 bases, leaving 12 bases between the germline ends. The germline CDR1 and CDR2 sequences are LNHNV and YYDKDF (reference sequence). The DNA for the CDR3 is TGTGCCACCAGCAGAGCACAGGGATTCGACTATGGCTACACCTTC. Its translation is CATSRAQGFDYGYTF.

The CDR3 region is CASSAGLAGLQETQYF. Written as DNA, the CDR3 is TGTGCCAGCAGCGCCGGACTAGCGGGCCTCCAAGAGACCCAGTACTTC. J is TRBJ2-5 and V is TRBV9; the match to TRBD2 covers 11 bases. The CDR3 loop spans 16 amino acids. J lost 1 base, V lost 3 bases, and 5 bases had no gene match. The germline V gene has CDR1 SGDLS and CDR2 YYNGEE.

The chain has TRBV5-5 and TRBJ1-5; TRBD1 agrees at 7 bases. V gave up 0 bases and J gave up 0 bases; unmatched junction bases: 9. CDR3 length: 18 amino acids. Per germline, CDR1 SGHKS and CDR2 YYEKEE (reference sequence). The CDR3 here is CASSLAATGTTSNQPQHF. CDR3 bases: TGTGCCAGCAGCTTGGCCGCGACAGGGACCACTAGCAATCAGCCCCAGCATTTT.

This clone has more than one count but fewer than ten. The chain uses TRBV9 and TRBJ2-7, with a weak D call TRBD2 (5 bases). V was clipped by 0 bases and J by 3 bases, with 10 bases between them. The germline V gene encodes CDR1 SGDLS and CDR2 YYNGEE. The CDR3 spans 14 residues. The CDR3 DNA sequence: TGTGCCAGCAGCGTAGATGGGGAGAGCTACGAGCAGTACTTC. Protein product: CASSVDGESYEQYF.

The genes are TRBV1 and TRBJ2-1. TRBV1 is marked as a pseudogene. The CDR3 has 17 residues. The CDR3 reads CTSSQDRSRNSYNEQFF. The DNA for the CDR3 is TGCACCAGCAGCCAAGATCGGAGCAGGAACTCCTACAATGAGCAGTTCTTC.

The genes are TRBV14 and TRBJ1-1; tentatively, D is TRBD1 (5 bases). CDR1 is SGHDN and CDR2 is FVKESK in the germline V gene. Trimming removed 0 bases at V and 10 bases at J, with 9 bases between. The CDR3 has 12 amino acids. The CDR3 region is CASSQDVGGAFF. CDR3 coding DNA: TGTGCCAGCAGCCAAGATGTCGGGGGAGCTTTCTTT.

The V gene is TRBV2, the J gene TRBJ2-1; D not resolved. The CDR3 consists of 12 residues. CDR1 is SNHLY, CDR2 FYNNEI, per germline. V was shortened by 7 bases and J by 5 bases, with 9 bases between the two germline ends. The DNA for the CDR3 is TGTGCCAGCACTACATGGGACAATGAGCAGTTCTTC. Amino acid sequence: CASTTWDNEQFF.

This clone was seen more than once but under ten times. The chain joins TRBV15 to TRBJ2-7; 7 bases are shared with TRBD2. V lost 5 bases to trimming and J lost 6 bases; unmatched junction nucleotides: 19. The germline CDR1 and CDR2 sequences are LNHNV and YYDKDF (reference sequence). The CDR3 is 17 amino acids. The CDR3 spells CATSSPAANTGGGEQYF. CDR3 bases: TGTGCCACCAGCTCCCCGGCCGCGAATACGGGAGGAGGCGAGCAGTACTTC.

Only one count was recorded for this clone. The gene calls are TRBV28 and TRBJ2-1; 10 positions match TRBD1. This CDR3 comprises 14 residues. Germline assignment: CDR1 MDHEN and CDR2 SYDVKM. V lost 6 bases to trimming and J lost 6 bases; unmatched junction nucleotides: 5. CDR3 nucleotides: TGTGCCAGCAGGGAGACAGGGGGCTTCAATGAGCAGTTCTTC. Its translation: CASRETGGFNEQFF.

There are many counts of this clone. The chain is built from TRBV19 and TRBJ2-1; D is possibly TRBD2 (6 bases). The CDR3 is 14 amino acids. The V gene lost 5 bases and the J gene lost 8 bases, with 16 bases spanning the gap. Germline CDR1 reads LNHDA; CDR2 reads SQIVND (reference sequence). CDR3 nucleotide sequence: TGTGCCAGTAGTTGGGGAAGGGAGGCTGATGAGCAGTTCTTC. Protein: CASSWGREADEQFF.

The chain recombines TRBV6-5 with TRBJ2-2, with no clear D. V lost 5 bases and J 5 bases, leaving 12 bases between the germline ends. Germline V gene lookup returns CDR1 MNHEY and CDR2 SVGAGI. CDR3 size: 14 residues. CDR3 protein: CASSPRPNTGELFF. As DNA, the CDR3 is TGTGCCAGCAGTCCCAGGCCCAATACCGGGGAGCTGTTTTTT.

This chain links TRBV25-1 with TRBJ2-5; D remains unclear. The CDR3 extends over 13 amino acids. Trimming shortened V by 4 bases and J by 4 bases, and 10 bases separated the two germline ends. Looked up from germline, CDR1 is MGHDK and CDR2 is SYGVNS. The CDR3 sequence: CASSAFGLETQYF. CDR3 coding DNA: TGTGCCAGCAGTGCCTTTGGGTTAGAGACCCAGTACTTC.

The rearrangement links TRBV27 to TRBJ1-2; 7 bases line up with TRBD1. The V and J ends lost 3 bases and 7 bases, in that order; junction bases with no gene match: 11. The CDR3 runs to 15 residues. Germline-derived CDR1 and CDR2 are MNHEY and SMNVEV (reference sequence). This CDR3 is CASSLPRDSVLGYTF. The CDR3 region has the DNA TGTGCCAGCAGTTTGCCCCGGGACAGTGTTCTTGGCTACACCTTC.